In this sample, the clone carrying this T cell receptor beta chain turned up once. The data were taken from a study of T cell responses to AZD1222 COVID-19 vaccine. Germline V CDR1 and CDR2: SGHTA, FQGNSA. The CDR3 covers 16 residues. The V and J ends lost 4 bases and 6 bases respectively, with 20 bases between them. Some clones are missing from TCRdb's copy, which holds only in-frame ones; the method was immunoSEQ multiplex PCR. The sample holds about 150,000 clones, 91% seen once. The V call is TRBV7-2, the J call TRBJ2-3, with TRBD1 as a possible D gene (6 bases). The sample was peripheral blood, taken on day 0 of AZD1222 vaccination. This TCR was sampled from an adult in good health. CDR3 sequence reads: CASSSFPRGTHDTQYF. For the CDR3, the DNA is TGTGCCAGCAGCTCGTTTCCAAGGGGGACCCATGATACGCAGTATTTT.